The clone carrying this T cell receptor beta chain occurred once. The sample is drawn from a study of OX40 agonist ivuxolimab in advanced cancers. As for the study in general: At 0.01 to 10 mg/kg, ivuxolimab was administered intravenously to patients every 2 weeks. Participants, approximately 80% male, averaged approximately 65 years of age, ranging from roughly 20 to 79.

Some clones are missing from TCRdb's copy, which holds only in-frame ones; the method was immunoSEQ multiplex PCR. Of about 40,000 clones in the sample, roughly 85% were seen once. With 8 bases clipped from V and 10 bases from J, the junction kept 3 bases outside the gene matches. This CDR3 comprises 13 residues. Per germline, CDR1 MNHEY and CDR2 SMNVEV (reference sequence). This material consisted of CD4+ or CD8+ T cells sorted from blood, taken in a trial of the OX40 agonist ivuxolimab. V is TRBV27 and J is TRBJ2-1, with 15 positions matching TRBD2. This sequence was found in an adult with an advanced solid tumor such as melanoma, head and neck, liver or kidney cancer. The CDR3 region is CASGLAGGREQFF. The CDR3 region has the DNA TGTGCCAGCGGACTAGCGGGGGGGCGGGAGCAGTTCTTC.